These 22 T cell receptor beta chains came from one sample sequenced in a study of T-cell reconstitution after alpha-beta-depleted transplantation in children. Unique molecular identifiers featured in how the TCRbeta library was prepared. TCRdb re-called the PCR reads with MiXCR, one entry per CDR3 protein. The sample yields 250,000 to 400,000 distinct CDR3 sequences, roughly 21% seen once. The sample consisted of PBMCs, mostly from graft donor cells, taken 180 days after TCRalphabeta/CD19-depleted stem cell transplant. These receptors all stem from a male patient younger than 18 who had a stem cell transplant for acute lymphoblastic leukemia, so the T cells may come from the graft donor.

The chain links TRBV20-1 to TRBJ1-5; 8 bases are shared with TRBD1. With 3 bases clipped from V and 0 bases from J, the junction kept 16 bases outside the gene matches. The CDR3 covers 19 residues. Germline CDR1 DFQATT, CDR2 SNEGSKA (reference sequence). CDR3 sequence reads: CSASPLLRTGIYSNQPQHF. CDR3 sequence (DNA): TGCAGTGCTAGCCCTTTACTCCGGACAGGGATATATAGCAATCAGCCCCAGCATTTT.

Only a few counts were recorded for this clonotype. This chain joins TRBV12-3 or TRBV12-4 and TRBJ1-5; 7 bases line up with TRBD1. V lost 10 bases to trimming and J lost 5 bases; unmatched junction nucleotides: 11. This CDR3 comprises 14 residues. CDR3: CATGLRTGHQPQHF. DNA of the CDR3: TGTGCCACAGGTTTACGGACAGGCCATCAGCCCCAGCATTTT.

This chain uses TRBV21-1 with TRBJ2-3; the table assigns TRBD2, which was not confirmed against the DNA. TRBV21-1 is termed a pseudogene. The CDR3 contains 18 residues. The CDR3: CASTPLAGETPGTDTQYF. The CDR3 coding sequence is TGTGCCAGCACCCCACTAGCGGGAGAGACCCCAGGCACAGATACGCAGTATTTT.

V usage is TRBV12-3 or TRBV12-4 and J usage is TRBJ2-2; 10 bases match TRBD1. The V and J ends lost 2 bases and 6 bases, in that order; junction bases with no gene match: 6. CDR3 length: 16 residues. CDR3 in amino acids: CASSLRDRGYPGELFF. Written as DNA, the CDR3 is TGTGCCAGCAGTTTAAGGGACAGGGGATATCCCGGGGAGCTGTTTTTT.

V and J are TRBV7-9 and TRBJ2-7; 7 nucleotides agree with TRBD1. V was pared by 5 bases and J by 3 bases, with 7 bases of the junction left unmatched. The CDR3 is made up of 14 amino acids. Germline loops: CDR1 SEHNR, CDR2 FQNEAQ (reference sequence). The CDR3 sequence: CASSTGTAVYEQYF. In DNA form, the CDR3 reads TGTGCCAGCAGCACAGGGACAGCAGTCTACGAGCAGTACTTC.

The chain employs TRBV12-3 or TRBV12-4 and TRBJ2-2; the D call may be TRBD1 or TRBD2 (6 bases each). Trimming cost V 10 bases and J 4 bases, with 13 bases left between them. The CDR3 covers 13 residues. CDR3 in DNA: TGTGCCACCTGCAGGGGAGGCACCGGGGAGCTGTTTTTT. It encodes CATCRGGTGELFF.

The chain couples TRBV18 to TRBJ1-5; D is unclear. The V gene lost 3 bases and the J gene lost 10 bases, with 16 bases spanning the gap. This CDR3 spans 14 amino acids. Germline V gene lookup returns CDR1 KGHSH and CDR2 LQKENI. The CDR3 DNA follows: TGTGCCAGCTCACCTGAGATTTTCGCCCATCCCCAGCATTTT. Its translation is CASSPEIFAHPQHF.

This chain links TRBV4-2 with TRBJ2-3; 7 bases align to TRBD2. The V gene end was trimmed by 2 bases and the J gene end by 14 bases; junction bases not matched to a gene: 7. The CDR3 sequence is 12 residues long. Germline lookup yields CDR1 LGHNA and CDR2 YNFKEQ. For the CDR3, the DNA is TGTGCCAGCAGCCAATTACGGGAGGTGGGGTATTTT. It codes for CASSQLREVGYF.

This clonotype showed up just a few times. This chain joins TRBV10-2 and TRBJ2-2; D may be TRBD1 (6 bases). This CDR3 comprises 13 residues. Germline-derived CDR1 and CDR2 are WSHSY and SAAADI. Trimming cost V 11 bases and J 4 bases, with 14 bases left between them. For the CDR3, the DNA is TGCGCCGGGGCCCAGGGGTTCACCGGGGAGCTGTTTTTT. This encodes CAGAQGFTGELFF.

This clonotype was seen only a few times. The rearrangement joins TRBV20-1 to TRBJ2-5; D may correspond to TRBD1 or TRBD2 (5 bases each). The CDR3 spans 18 residues. The V end was cut by 4 bases, the J end by 0 bases, with 24 bases between. Germline V gene data show CDR1 as DFQATT and CDR2 as SNEGSKA (reference sequence). In nucleotides, the CDR3 is TGCAGTGCTAAATCCTGGGGGTCGGCGGAAATGTACCAAGAGACCCAGTACTTC. This encodes CSAKSWGSAEMYQETQYF.

The table lists this clonotype with a few counts. The rearrangement links TRBV5-1 to TRBJ2-2, with 7 bases fitting TRBD1. This CDR3 is 16 amino acids long. Germline V gene data show CDR1 as SGHRS and CDR2 as YFSETQ. V was clipped by 3 bases and J by 4 bases; unmatched bases: 9. The CDR3 sequence is CASSYPTGTVTGELFF. DNA of the CDR3: TGCGCCAGCAGCTACCCTACCGGGACAGTCACCGGGGAGCTGTTTTTT.

This clonotype was counted a few times. The chain joins TRBV7-9 to TRBJ2-7; D is perhaps TRBD1 (7 bases). The germline V and J ends were trimmed by 3 bases and 9 bases, with 24 bases remaining between them. CDR3 length: 16 residues. Looked up from germline, CDR1 is SEHNR and CDR2 is FQNEAQ (reference sequence). The DNA of the CDR3 is TGTGCCAGCAGCTTCTCCGGGACAGTGCCCGGGGGCTTGCAGTACTTC. Protein sequence: CASSFSGTVPGGLQYF.

This rearrangement joins TRBV10-3 to TRBJ2-7, with 9 bases that match TRBD1. CDR3 size: 15 residues. Germline V gene data show CDR1 as ENHRY and CDR2 as SYGVKD. The V gene end was trimmed by 4 bases and the J gene end by 5 bases; junction bases not matched to a gene: 9. CDR3 in DNA: TGTGCCATCAGTGGGACAGGGGAATACCTTGACGAGCAGTACTTC. Its protein product is CAISGTGEYLDEQYF.

V is TRBV7-3 and J is TRBJ1-1, with 9 bases matching TRBD1. The CDR3 length is 14 residues. Germline values: CDR1 SGHTA, CDR2 FQGTGA. Trimming took 5 bases from V and 4 from J; bases not matched to a gene: 5. The CDR3 sequence: CASSRQGGATEAFF. The CDR3 DNA follows: TGTGCCAGCAGCCGACAGGGGGGAGCCACTGAAGCTTTCTTT.

This clonotype occurred a few times. The genes are TRBV7-9 and TRBJ1-1; 7 bases line up with TRBD1. The CDR3 covers 15 residues. V shed 5 bases and J 7 bases; nucleotides not matched to a gene: 13. Germline loops: CDR1 SEHNR, CDR2 FQNEAQ (reference sequence). CDR3 sequence (DNA): TGTGCCAGCAGCGTGCCAGGGGGGGCCTTCAATGAAGCTTTCTTT. Translated, it gives CASSVPGGAFNEAFF.

The sample holds a few counts of this clonotype. The rearrangement links TRBV5-1 to TRBJ2-5, with a possible D match to TRBD1 (6 bases). This CDR3 region has 16 residues. Germline CDR1 is SGHRS and CDR2 is YFSETQ. Trimming left V 0 bases short and J 4 bases short, with 16 bases between. Written as DNA, the CDR3 is TGCGCCAGCAGCTTGGAAGGCAGGGGTGGGAGAGAGACCCAGTACTTC. This encodes CASSLEGRGGRETQYF.

The chain combines TRBV3-1 with TRBJ2-7; D is possibly TRBD2 (6 bases). This CDR3 spans 17 amino acids. CDR1 and CDR2 (germline): LGHDT, YNNKEL (reference sequence). Trimming pared 4 bases from V and 0 bases from J, leaving 19 bases between. The CDR3 region has the DNA TGTGCCAGCAGCCGGGGCACGACGGGAGCGCACTCCTACGAGCAGTACTTC. This gives the protein CASSRGTTGAHSYEQYF.

A few counts support this clonotype. This chain connects TRBV5-5 to TRBJ2-5; 14 bases map to TRBD2. Trimming removed 0 bases from V and 7 bases from J; junction bases left unmatched: 11. The CDR3 consists of 18 residues. Germline CDR1 is SGHKS and CDR2 is YYEKEE (reference sequence). This chain's CDR3 is CASSLGPTSGRGMGTQYF. CDR3 in DNA: TGTGCCAGCAGCTTGGGACCGACTAGCGGGAGGGGCATGGGGACCCAGTACTTC.

This rearrangement joins TRBV6-1 to TRBJ2-3; D perhaps matches TRBD2 (5 bases). This CDR3 spans 16 amino acids. Germline lookup yields CDR1 MNHNS and CDR2 SASEGT. Trimming pared 6 bases from V and 0 bases from J, leaving 16 bases between. The CDR3 DNA follows: TGTGCCAGCAGGAGGTGGACTGTCTCTAGCACAGATACGCAGTATTTT. It codes for CASRRWTVSSTDTQYF.

The chain couples TRBV3-1 to TRBJ1-5; a possible D gene is TRBD1 (6 bases). There are 13 residues in the CDR3. The ends were cut back, 4 bases at V and 11 bases at J, with 15 bases in the middle. The germline CDR1 and CDR2 sequences are LGHDT and YNNKEL (reference sequence). CDR3 sequence: CASSRTAKGAQHF. CDR3 sequence (DNA): TGTGCCAGCAGCCGGACAGCTAAGGGGGCCCAGCATTTT.

The chain joins TRBV7-9 to TRBJ1-4; D unclear. Germline V gene lookup returns CDR1 SEHNR and CDR2 FQNEAQ (reference sequence). Trimming stripped 8 bases from V and 5 bases from J, with 24 bases between. CDR3 length equals 17 residues. This chain's CDR3 is CASRRDFPAYLNEKLFF. The CDR3, as DNA: TGTGCCAGCCGCCGGGATTTCCCCGCGTATCTCAATGAAAAACTGTTTTTT.

Only a few counts were recorded for this clonotype. The V and J genes are TRBV7-9 and TRBJ2-7, with D hard to call. Germline values: CDR1 SEHNR, CDR2 FQNEAQ (reference sequence). The CDR3 loop spans 12 amino acids. Between the trimmed V and J ends, which lost 5 bases and 2 bases, there was a span of 7 bases. The CDR3 sequence is CASSPWPYEQYF. The CDR3 bases are TGTGCCAGCAGCCCGTGGCCCTACGAGCAGTACTTC.